This section outlines one TCR beta chain sequence together with its context. Its antigen is not identified. These data are taken from a study of CD8 T cells in Susac syndrome. Study-wide context: Intravenous immunoglobulin alone or corticosteroids were being given to patients with Susac syndrome at blood draw, unless they were therapy-naive.

Germline V gene sequence: CDR1 SQVTM, CDR2 ANQGSEA. V was cut by 7 bases and J by 3 bases, with 15 bases left in between. The CDR3 contains 13 residues. RNA totalling roughly 0.45 to 1 ug underwent reverse transcription with random hexamers. TCRdb called the immunoSEQ multiplex PCR reads again in MiXCR, with one record for every CDR3 protein. The table has over 140,000 distinct CDR3 sequences, 85% to 95% seen once. General study points: The authors acknowledged that the study's TCR sequencing and HLA analysis involved relatively few individuals.

The receptor comes from a human donor with Susac syndrome. Source material: CD4+ T cells from PBMCs. The chain is built from TRBV29-1 and TRBJ1-2; no definite D call. The CDR3 sequence: CSAAKAGHYGYTF. For the CDR3, the DNA is TGCAGCGCAGCAAAAGCAGGTCACTATGGCTACACCTTC.